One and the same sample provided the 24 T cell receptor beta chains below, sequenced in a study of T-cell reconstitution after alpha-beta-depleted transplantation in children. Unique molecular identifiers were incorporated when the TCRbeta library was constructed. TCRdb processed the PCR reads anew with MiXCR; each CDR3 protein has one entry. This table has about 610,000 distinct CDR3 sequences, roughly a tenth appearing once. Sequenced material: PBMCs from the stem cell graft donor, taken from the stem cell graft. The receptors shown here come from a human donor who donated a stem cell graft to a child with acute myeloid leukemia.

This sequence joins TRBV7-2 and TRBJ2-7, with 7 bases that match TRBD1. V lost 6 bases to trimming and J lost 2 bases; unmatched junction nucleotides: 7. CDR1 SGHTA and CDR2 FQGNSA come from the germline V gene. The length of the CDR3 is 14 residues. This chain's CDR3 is CASRNFQGAYEQYF. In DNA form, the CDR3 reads TGTGCCAGCAGGAATTTCCAGGGGGCCTACGAGCAGTACTTC.

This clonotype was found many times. This CDR3 reads CASSTPKADFTDTQYF. The DNA of the CDR3 is TGTGCCAGCAGCACACCCAAGGCGGACTTCACAGATACGCAGTATTTT. The rearrangement uses TRBV21-1 and TRBJ2-3; TRBD2 is the table's D call, not checked against the DNA. TRBV21-1 corresponds to a pseudogene. The CDR3 length is 16 residues.

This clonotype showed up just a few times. This CDR3 reads CATSRLASTDTQYF. In DNA form, the CDR3 reads TGTGCCACCAGTCGACTAGCGAGCACAGATACGCAGTATTTT. V and J are TRBV15 and TRBJ2-3, with 8 bases that match TRBD2. The CDR3 spans 14 residues. V shed 6 bases and J 0 bases; nucleotides not matched to a gene: 2. Per the germline V gene, CDR1 is LNHNV and CDR2 is YYDKDF (reference sequence).

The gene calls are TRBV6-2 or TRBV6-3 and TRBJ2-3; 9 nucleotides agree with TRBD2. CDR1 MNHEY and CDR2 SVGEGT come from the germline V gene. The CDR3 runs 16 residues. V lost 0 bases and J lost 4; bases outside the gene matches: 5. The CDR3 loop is CASSYSGSGSADTQYF. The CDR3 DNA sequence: TGTGCCAGCAGTTACTCAGGTAGCGGGAGTGCAGATACGCAGTATTTT.

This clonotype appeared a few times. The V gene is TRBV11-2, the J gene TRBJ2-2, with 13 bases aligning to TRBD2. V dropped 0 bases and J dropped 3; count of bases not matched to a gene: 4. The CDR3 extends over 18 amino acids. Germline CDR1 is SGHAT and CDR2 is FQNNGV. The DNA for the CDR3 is TGTGCCAGCAGCTTAGATACTAGCGGGAGGGCCGACACCGGGGAGCTGTTTTTT. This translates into CASSLDTSGRADTGELFF. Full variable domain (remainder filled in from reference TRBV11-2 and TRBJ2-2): EAGVAQSPRYKIIEKRQSVAFWCNPISGHATLYWYQQILGQGPKLLIQFQNNGVVDDSQLPKDRFSAERLKGVDSTLKIQPAKLEDSAVYLCASSLDTSGRADTGELFFGEGSRLTVL.

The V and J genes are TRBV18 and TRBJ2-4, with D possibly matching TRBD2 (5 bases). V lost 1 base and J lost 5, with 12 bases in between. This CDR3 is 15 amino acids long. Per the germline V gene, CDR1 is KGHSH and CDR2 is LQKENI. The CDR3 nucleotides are TGTGCCAGCTCACCACTAGAAGGGCGGGAAAACATTCAGTACTTC. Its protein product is CASSPLEGRENIQYF.

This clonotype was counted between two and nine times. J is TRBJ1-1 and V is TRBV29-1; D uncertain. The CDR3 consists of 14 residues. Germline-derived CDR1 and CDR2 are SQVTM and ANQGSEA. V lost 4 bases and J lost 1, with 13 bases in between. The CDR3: CSVGRRTANTEAFF. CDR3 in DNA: TGCAGCGTTGGCCGGCGGACCGCGAACACTGAAGCTTTCTTT.

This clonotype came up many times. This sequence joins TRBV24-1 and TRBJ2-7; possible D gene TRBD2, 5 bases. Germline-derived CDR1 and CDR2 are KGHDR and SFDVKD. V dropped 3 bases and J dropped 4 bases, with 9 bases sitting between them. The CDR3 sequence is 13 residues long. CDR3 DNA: TGTGCCACCAGTGATGAGGGAAATTACGAGCAGTACTTC. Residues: CATSDEGNYEQYF.

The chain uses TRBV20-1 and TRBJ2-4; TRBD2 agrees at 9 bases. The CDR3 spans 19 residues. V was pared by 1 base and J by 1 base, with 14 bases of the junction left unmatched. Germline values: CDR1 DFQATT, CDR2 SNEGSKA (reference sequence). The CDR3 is CSARVVAVAGAEAKNIQYF. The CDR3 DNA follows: TGCAGTGCTAGAGTGGTTGCGGTAGCGGGAGCGGAGGCCAAAAACATTCAGTACTTC.

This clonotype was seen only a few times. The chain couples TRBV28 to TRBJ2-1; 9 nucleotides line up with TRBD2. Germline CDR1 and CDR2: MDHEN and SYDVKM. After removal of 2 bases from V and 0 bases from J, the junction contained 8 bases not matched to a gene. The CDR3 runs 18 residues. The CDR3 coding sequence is TGTGCCAGCAGTTTAAGGAGCGGGAGGATGGGCTCCTACAATGAGCAGTTCTTC. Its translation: CASSLRSGRMGSYNEQFF.

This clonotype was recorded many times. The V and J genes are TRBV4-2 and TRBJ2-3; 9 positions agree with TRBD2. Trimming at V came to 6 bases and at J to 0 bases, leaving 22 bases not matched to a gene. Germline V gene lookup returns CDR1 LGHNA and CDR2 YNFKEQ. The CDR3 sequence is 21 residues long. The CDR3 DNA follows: TGTGCCAGCAGACCTGAGCCCGACCCGGGACTAGCTTACCAGAGCACAGATACGCAGTATTTT. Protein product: CASRPEPDPGLAYQSTDTQYF.

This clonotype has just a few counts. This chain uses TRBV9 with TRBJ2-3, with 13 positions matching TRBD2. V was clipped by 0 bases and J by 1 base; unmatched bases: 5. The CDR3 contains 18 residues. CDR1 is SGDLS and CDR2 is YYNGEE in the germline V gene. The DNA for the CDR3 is TGTGCCAGCAGCGTAGGGACTAGCGGGAGTGGGGGCACAGATACGCAGTATTTT. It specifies CASSVGTSGSGGTDTQYF.

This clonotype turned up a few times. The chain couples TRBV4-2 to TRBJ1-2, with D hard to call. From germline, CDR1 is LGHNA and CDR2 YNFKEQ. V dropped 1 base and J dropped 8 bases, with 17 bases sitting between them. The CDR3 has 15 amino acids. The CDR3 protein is CASSQVGGDPRGYTF. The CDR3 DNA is TGTGCCAGCAGCCAAGTCGGCGGGGATCCGAGGGGCTACACCTTC.

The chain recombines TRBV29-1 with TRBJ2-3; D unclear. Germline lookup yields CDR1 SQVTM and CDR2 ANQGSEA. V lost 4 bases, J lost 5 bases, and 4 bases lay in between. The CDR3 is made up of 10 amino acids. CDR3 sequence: CSVVVDTQYF. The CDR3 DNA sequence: TGCAGCGTTGTTGTAGATACGCAGTATTTT.

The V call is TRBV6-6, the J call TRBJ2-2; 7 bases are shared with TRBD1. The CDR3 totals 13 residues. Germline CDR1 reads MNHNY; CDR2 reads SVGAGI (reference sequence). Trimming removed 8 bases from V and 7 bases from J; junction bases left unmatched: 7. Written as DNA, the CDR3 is TGTGCCAGCGGCCAGACAGGGTTCGGGGAGCTGTTTTTT. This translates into CASGQTGFGELFF.

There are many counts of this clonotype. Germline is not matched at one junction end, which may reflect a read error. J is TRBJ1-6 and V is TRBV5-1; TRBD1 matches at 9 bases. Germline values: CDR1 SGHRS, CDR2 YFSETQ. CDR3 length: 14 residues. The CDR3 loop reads CASSSGQGNSPLHF. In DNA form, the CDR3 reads TGTGCCAGCAGTTCGGGACAGGGCAATTCACCCCTCCACTTT.

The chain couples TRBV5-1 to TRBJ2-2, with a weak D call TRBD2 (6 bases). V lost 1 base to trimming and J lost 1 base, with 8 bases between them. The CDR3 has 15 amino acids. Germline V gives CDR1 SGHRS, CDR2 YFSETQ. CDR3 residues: CASSLIAVNTGELFF. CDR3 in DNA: TGCGCCAGCAGCTTGATAGCGGTGAACACCGGGGAGCTGTTTTTT.

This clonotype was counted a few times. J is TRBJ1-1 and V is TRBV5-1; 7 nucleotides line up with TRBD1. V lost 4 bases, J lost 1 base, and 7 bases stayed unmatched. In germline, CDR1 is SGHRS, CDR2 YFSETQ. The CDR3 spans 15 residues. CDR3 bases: TGCGCCAGCAGCCTTACAGGGGACCCGAACACTGAAGCTTTCTTT. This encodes CASSLTGDPNTEAFF.

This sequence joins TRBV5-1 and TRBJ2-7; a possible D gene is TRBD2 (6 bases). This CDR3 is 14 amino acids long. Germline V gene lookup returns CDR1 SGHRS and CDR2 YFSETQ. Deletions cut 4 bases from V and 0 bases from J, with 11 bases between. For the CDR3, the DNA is TGCGCCAGCAGCCGGGACTTCTTCTCCTACGAGCAGTACTTC. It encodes CASSRDFFSYEQYF.

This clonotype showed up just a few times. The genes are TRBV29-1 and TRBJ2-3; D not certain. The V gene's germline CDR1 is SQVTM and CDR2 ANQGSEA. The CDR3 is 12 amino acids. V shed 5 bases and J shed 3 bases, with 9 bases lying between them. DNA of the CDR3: TGCAGCGTTCAAGCTGCAACAGATACGCAGTATTTT. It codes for CSVQAATDTQYF.

This CDR3 is CSVAKLASYNEQFF. CDR3 nucleotides: TGCAGCGTTGCGAAACTAGCATCCTACAATGAGCAGTTCTTC. V and J are TRBV29-1 and TRBJ2-1; a possible D gene is TRBD2 (6 bases). Germline CDR1 reads SQVTM; CDR2 reads ANQGSEA. Trimming removed 4 bases at V and 1 base at J, with 11 bases between. The CDR3 extends over 14 amino acids.

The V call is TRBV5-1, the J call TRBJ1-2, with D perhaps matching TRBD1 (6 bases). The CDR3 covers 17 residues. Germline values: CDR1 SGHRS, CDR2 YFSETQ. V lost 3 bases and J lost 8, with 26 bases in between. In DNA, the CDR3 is TGCGCCAGCAGCTACGACCCTACAGGGTTCGAGGTAAACGGCTACACCTTC. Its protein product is CASSYDPTGFEVNGYTF.

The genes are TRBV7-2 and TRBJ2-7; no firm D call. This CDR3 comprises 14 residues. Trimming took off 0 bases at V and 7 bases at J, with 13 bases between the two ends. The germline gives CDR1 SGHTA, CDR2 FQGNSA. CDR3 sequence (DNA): TGTGCCAGCAGCTTAGCCGTCGGCCCGAGAGAGCAGTACTTC. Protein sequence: CASSLAVGPREQYF.

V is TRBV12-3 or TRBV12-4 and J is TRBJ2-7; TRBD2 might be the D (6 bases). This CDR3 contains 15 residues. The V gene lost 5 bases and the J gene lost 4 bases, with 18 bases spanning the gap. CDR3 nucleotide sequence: TGTGCCAGCAGTGGCAGAGAGACTAGTGGGTACGAGCAGTACTTC. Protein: CASSGRETSGYEQYF.